The 27 T cell receptor beta chains reported below all come from one sample, sequenced in a study of blood T cell repertoires in COVID-19. Sequencing was performed with immunoSEQ multiplex PCR; in TCRdb, only in-frame clones are kept and a portion is missing. The sample yields some 200,000 clones, around 92% seen once. Sequenced: peripheral blood. The source is a young man with acute or convalescent COVID-19.

This clone appeared a single time. The chain links TRBV5-1 to TRBJ1-1; TRBD1 agrees at 8 bases. Trimming cost V 1 base and J 2 bases; bases outside gene matches: 13. Per the germline V gene, CDR1 is SGHRS and CDR2 is YFSETQ. CDR3 length: 18 amino acids. The CDR3 DNA is TGCGCCAGCAGCTTGTATCCGAGGACCCAGGGGGCCAACACTGAAGCTTTCTTT. This translates into CASSLYPRTQGANTEAFF.

This sequence joins TRBV19 and TRBJ1-5; D unclear. Germline V lookup: CDR1 LNHDA, CDR2 SQIVND (reference sequence). V dropped 5 bases and J dropped 5 bases, with 10 bases sitting between them. The length of the CDR3 is 13 residues. The CDR3 protein is CASSLFLDQPQHF. CDR3 sequence (DNA): TGTGCCAGTAGTTTATTCCTCGATCAGCCCCAGCATTTT.

The V call is TRBV27, the J call TRBJ2-7; 9 bases are a match to TRBD1. Germline lookup yields CDR1 MNHEY and CDR2 SMNVEV (reference sequence). There are 13 residues in the CDR3. The V gene end was trimmed by 4 bases and the J gene end by 5 bases; junction bases not matched to a gene: 3. As DNA, the CDR3 is TGTGCCAGCAGTTCTACAGGGGGCCACGAGCAGTACTTC. Its translation: CASSSTGGHEQYF.

In its sample, this clone was seen once. This chain joins TRBV3-1 (or the pseudogene TRBV3-2) and TRBJ2-7, with TRBD2 identical over 10 bases. The trim removed 1 base at V and 4 bases at J, leaving 7 bases unmatched. The CDR3 extends over 16 amino acids. From germline, CDR1 is LGHDT and CDR2 YNNKEL (reference sequence). CDR3: CASSQGWGTSAYEQYF. CDR3 nucleotide sequence: TGTGCCAGCAGCCAAGGCTGGGGGACTAGCGCTTACGAGCAGTACTTC.

The chain joins TRBV5-1 to TRBJ1-1; possible D gene TRBD1, 6 bases. Trimming pared 3 bases from V and 0 bases from J, leaving 9 bases between. The CDR3 contains 14 residues. The germline CDR1 and CDR2 sequences are SGHRS and YFSETQ. This CDR3 is CASSSGTLNTEAFF. The CDR3, as DNA: TGCGCCAGCAGCTCCGGGACACTGAACACTGAAGCTTTCTTT. Full variable domain (remainder filled in from reference TRBV5-1 and TRBJ1-1): KAGVTQTPRYLIKTRGQQVTLSCSPISGHRSVSWYQQTPGQGLQFLFEYFSETQRNKGNFPGRFSGRQFSNSRSEMNVSTLELGDSALYLCASSSGTLNTEAFFGQGTRLTVV.

The chain links TRBV4-1 to TRBJ2-7, with 9 bases matching TRBD2. Germline CDR1 and CDR2: MGHRA and YSYEKL. V was clipped by 1 base and J by 5 bases; unmatched bases: 12. CDR3 length: 17 residues. The CDR3 sequence is CASSQGGAGGFPDEQYF. In DNA form, the CDR3 reads TGCGCCAGCAGCCAAGGAGGAGCGGGAGGCTTCCCCGACGAGCAGTACTTC.

This clone was detected a few times. The gene calls are TRBV30 and TRBJ1-6; unclear D gene. Germline-derived CDR1 and CDR2 are GTSNPN and SVGIG (reference sequence). The V end was cut by 5 bases, the J end by 5 bases, with 16 bases between. The CDR3 has 15 amino acids. The CDR3, as DNA: TGTGCCTGGTCAATACGTGTTAGAAATAATTCACCCCTCCACTTT. This translates into CAWSIRVRNNSPLHF.

This clone appeared once. This chain uses TRBV9 with TRBJ2-2; 10 positions match TRBD1. After removal of 3 bases from V and 7 bases from J, the junction contained 9 bases not matched to a gene. Germline CDR1 SGDLS, CDR2 YYNGEE. This CDR3 is 16 amino acids long. CDR3 nucleotides: TGTGCCAGCAGCGGACGACAGGGGGCTATCGGCGGGGAGCTGTTTTTT. It specifies CASSGRQGAIGGELFF.

V and J are TRBV6-5 and TRBJ2-7, with 7 bases identical to TRBD1. Looked up from germline, CDR1 is MNHEY and CDR2 is SVGAGI. The CDR3 is 11 residues long. The J segment lost 6 bases and the V segment lost 7 bases, leaving 3 bases of the junction unmatched. This chain's CDR3 is CASKTGFEQYF. The DNA of the CDR3 is TGTGCCAGCAAGACAGGGTTCGAGCAGTACTTC.

The rearrangement joins TRBV13 to TRBJ1-3; D gene uncertain. The V gene lost 1 base and the J gene lost 0 bases, with 10 bases spanning the gap. Looked up from germline, CDR1 is PRHDT and CDR2 is FYEKMQ (reference sequence). The CDR3 runs to 16 residues. The CDR3 reads CASSLEREPSGNTIYF. In DNA form, the CDR3 reads TGTGCCAGCAGCTTAGAACGGGAGCCCTCTGGAAACACCATATATTTT. The entire variable domain, with the rest obtained from reference TRBV13 and TRBJ1-3, is as follows: AAGVIQSPRHLIKEKRETATLKCYPIPRHDTVYWYQQGPGQDPQFLISFYEKMQSDKGSIPDRFSAQQFSDYHSELNMSSLELGDSALYFCASSLEREPSGNTIYFGEGSWLTVV.

This rearrangement joins TRBV24-1 to TRBJ2-2; TRBD1 might be the D (6 bases). V gave up 3 bases and J gave up 6 bases, with 13 bases separating them. Germline V gives CDR1 KGHDR, CDR2 SFDVKD. There are 15 residues in the CDR3. For the CDR3, the DNA is TGTGCCACCAGTGATCCACGACAGGCCGCCGGGGAGCTGTTTTTT. The encoded protein is CATSDPRQAAGELFF.

This chain joins TRBV6-1 and TRBJ1-3; D not resolved. Trimming took off 3 bases at V and 0 bases at J, with 12 bases between the two ends. Germline-derived CDR1 and CDR2 are MNHNS and SASEGT. The CDR3 has 16 residues. CDR3 protein: CASSEVGVISGNTIYF. In DNA, the CDR3 is TGTGCCAGCAGTGAGGTGGGAGTAATCTCTGGAAACACCATATATTTT.

The chain links TRBV28 to TRBJ2-7; a possible D gene is TRBD1 (6 bases). V was clipped by 6 bases and J by 4 bases, with 16 bases between them. Germline CDR1 and CDR2: MDHEN and SYDVKM. This CDR3 is built from 14 residues. This CDR3 is CASRWNRVPYEQYF. Written as DNA, the CDR3 is TGTGCCAGCAGATGGAACAGGGTACCATACGAGCAGTACTTC. Based on the CDR3 plus reference TRBV28 and TRBJ2-7, the full variable domain is DVKVTQSSRYLVKRTGEKVFLECVQDMDHENMFWYRQDPGLGLRLIYFSYDVKMKEKGDIPEGYSVSREKKERFSLILESASTNQTSMYLCASRWNRVPYEQYFGPGTRLTVT.

The rearrangement uses TRBV27 and TRBJ2-7, with D unclear. Per the germline V gene, CDR1 is MNHEY and CDR2 is SMNVEV (reference sequence). V lost 0 bases, J lost 0 bases, and 12 bases lay in between. The CDR3 loop spans 16 amino acids. The CDR3 sequence: CASSLSPEVLSYEQYF. The CDR3 nucleotides read TGTGCCAGCAGTTTATCACCAGAGGTACTCTCCTACGAGCAGTACTTC.

CDR3 DNA: TGTGCCAGCAAGGTTCAGGACACGGACACCGGGGAGCTGTTTTTT. Encoded protein: CASKVQDTDTGELFF. The chain employs TRBV2 and TRBJ2-2; possibly TRBD1 for D (5 bases). Trimming removed 7 bases at V and 3 bases at J, with 15 bases between. The CDR3 is made up of 15 amino acids. Per the germline V gene, CDR1 is SNHLY and CDR2 is FYNNEI.

This clone was recorded once. This chain joins TRBV11-2 and TRBJ2-3, with 9 bases fitting TRBD2. The length of the CDR3 is 15 residues. Germline V lookup: CDR1 SGHAT, CDR2 FQNNGV. Trimming at V came to 5 bases and at J to 0 bases, leaving 3 bases not matched to a gene. In DNA form, the CDR3 reads TGTGCCAGCAGCCCTGGGACTAGCAGCACAGATACGCAGTATTTT. This translates into CASSPGTSSTDTQYF.

This rearrangement joins TRBV30 to TRBJ1-2; 8 bases agree with TRBD1. The germline CDR1 and CDR2 sequences are GTSNPN and SVGIG (reference sequence). This CDR3 spans 13 amino acids. V lost 0 bases, J lost 7 bases, and 4 bases stayed unmatched. The CDR3 loop reads CAWSVQGVGGYTF. DNA of the CDR3: TGTGCCTGGAGTGTACAGGGGGTAGGTGGCTACACCTTC. The full variable domain, in which reference TRBV30 and TRBJ1-2 provide the parts outside the CDR3, is SQTIHQWPATLVQPVGSPLSLECTVEGTSNPNLYWYRQAAGRGLQLLFYSVGIGQISSEVPQNLSASRPQDRQFILSSKKLLLSDSGFYLCAWSVQGVGGYTFGSGTRLTVV.

The gene calls are TRBV10-3 and TRBJ1-1; D is possibly TRBD1 (6 bases). The length of the CDR3 is 17 residues. Trimming removed 5 bases from V and 3 bases from J, with 22 bases in between. Germline CDR1 ENHRY, CDR2 SYGVKD. The CDR3 spells CAISRTGSLGLDTEAFF. In DNA form, the CDR3 reads TGTGCCATCAGTAGAACAGGGTCTTTGGGGCTGGACACTGAAGCTTTCTTT.

This chain connects TRBV18 to TRBJ2-5; D is unresolved. V gave up 2 bases and J gave up 4 bases, with 8 bases separating them. The CDR3 consists of 13 residues. Germline V CDR1 and CDR2: KGHSH, LQKENI. The CDR3 is CASSPSRPETQYF. The CDR3 bases are TGTGCCAGCTCACCAAGCAGGCCAGAGACCCAGTACTTC.

This clone was seen just once. This chain uses TRBV6-2 or TRBV6-3 with TRBJ2-7; D ambiguous. V lost 0 bases, J lost 6 bases, and 6 bases lay in between. The CDR3 loop spans 12 amino acids. Germline V gene data show CDR1 as MNHEY and CDR2 as SVGEGT. The DNA of the CDR3 is TGTGCCAGCAGTTACTCGACAAGCGAGCAGTACTTC. Translation gives CASSYSTSEQYF.

This rearrangement joins TRBV28 to TRBJ1-2; possibly TRBD1 for D (5 bases). This CDR3 spans 11 amino acids. Trimming cost V 4 bases and J 10 bases, with 10 bases left between them. Germline loops: CDR1 MDHEN, CDR2 SYDVKM. CDR3 coding DNA: TGTGCCAGCAGTTCGCGACAGCCCTACACCTTC. This sequence encodes CASSSRQPYTF.

This sequence joins TRBV4-1 and TRBJ2-7, with 13 positions matching TRBD2. CDR1 and CDR2 (germline): MGHRA, YSYEKL. This CDR3 has 15 residues. The J segment lost 2 bases and the V segment lost 5 bases, leaving 3 bases of the junction unmatched. The CDR3 loop reads CASSFGTSGTYEQYF. Written as DNA, the CDR3 is TGCGCCAGCAGCTTCGGGACTAGCGGGACCTACGAGCAGTACTTC.

This clone was recorded only once. This chain links TRBV14 with TRBJ2-3; 7 bases align to TRBD1. V lost 1 base and J lost 2; bases outside the gene matches: 6. This CDR3 is 16 amino acids long. Germline CDR1 reads SGHDN; CDR2 reads FVKESK. DNA for the CDR3: TGTGCCAGCAGCCAAGCGCACAGGGGCTACACAGATACGCAGTATTTT. Residues: CASSQAHRGYTDTQYF.

The V and J genes are TRBV24-1 and TRBJ2-1, with 8 bases fitting TRBD2. V was clipped by 9 bases and J by 7 bases; unmatched bases: 10. The germline gives CDR1 KGHDR, CDR2 SFDVKD. The CDR3 consists of 14 residues. This CDR3 reads CATSRGGLGNEQFF. CDR3 coding DNA: TGTGCCACCTCCCGGGGGGGGCTTGGGAATGAGCAGTTCTTC.

The V and J genes are TRBV6-2 or TRBV6-3 and TRBJ2-5, with D maybe TRBD2 (6 bases). Germline V gives CDR1 MNHEY, CDR2 SVGEGT. The V end was cut by 6 bases, the J end by 4 bases, with 18 bases between. The CDR3 is made up of 15 amino acids. CDR3: CASSIWGTRGETQYF. The CDR3 coding sequence is TGTGCCAGCAGCATCTGGGGGACGCGGGGAGAGACCCAGTACTTC.

The V gene is TRBV23-1, the J gene TRBJ2-3, with 9 bases identical to TRBD1. TRBV23-1 is an open reading frame, and its role is uncertain. There are 13 residues in the CDR3. With 6 bases clipped from V and 6 bases from J, the junction kept 4 bases outside the gene matches. The CDR3 loop is CASSRTGDDTQYF. The CDR3 region has the DNA TGCGCCAGCAGCAGGACAGGGGATGATACGCAGTATTTT.

The chain links TRBV12-5 to TRBJ1-1; tentative D call: TRBD1 (5 bases). Germline lookup yields CDR1 LGHNT and CDR2 FRNRAP. The CDR3 covers 17 residues. Trimming pared 0 bases from V and 2 bases from J, leaving 16 bases between. The CDR3 DNA follows: TGTGCTAGTGGTTTGGTACTAGGAGGGGATTTTAACACTGAAGCTTTCTTT. Translated, it gives CASGLVLGGDFNTEAFF. Combining the CDR3 with reference TRBV12-5 and TRBJ1-1 gives the whole variable domain DARVTQTPRHKVTEMGQEVTMRCQPILGHNTVFWYRQTMMQGLELLAYFRNRAPLDDSGMPKDRFSAEMPDATLATLKIQPSEPRDSAVYFCASGLVLGGDFNTEAFFGQGTRLTVV.